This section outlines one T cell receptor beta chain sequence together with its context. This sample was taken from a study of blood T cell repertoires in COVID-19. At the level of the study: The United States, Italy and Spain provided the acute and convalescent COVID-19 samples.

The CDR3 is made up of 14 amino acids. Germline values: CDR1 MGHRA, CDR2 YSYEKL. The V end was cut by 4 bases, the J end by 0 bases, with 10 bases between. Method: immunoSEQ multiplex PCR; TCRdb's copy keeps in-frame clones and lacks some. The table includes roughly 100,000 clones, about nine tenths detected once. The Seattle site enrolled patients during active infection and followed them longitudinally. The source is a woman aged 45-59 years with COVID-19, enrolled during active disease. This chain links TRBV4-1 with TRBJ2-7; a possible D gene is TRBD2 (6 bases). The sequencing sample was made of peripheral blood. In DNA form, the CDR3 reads TGCGCCAGCAGCCCCGTAGCGGACTCCTACGAGCAGTACTTC. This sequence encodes CASSPVADSYEQYF.